This T cell receptor beta chain appears in the sequencing data of a study of cytomegalovirus exposure and HLA in healthy donors (dated by TCRdb to the late 2010s). Broadly, across the study: An earlier analysis of some 620 of the donors reported 250 to 350 Gb of sequence data and 117 million unique TCR beta sequences obtained from roughly 170 million T cells. To study patterns of TCR occurrence, a later analysis re-analyzed previously published TCR beta repertoires from 550 to 800 donors and added high-resolution HLA genotyping. To decide whether each TCR beta V gene segment behaved as functional or pseudogenic, an earlier analysis of some 600 of the donors relied on high-throughput TCR beta sequencing. Every discovery cohort repertoire had been produced on one sequencing platform. Four or five DR-DQ haplotypes were handled as single units for association and clustering because linkage in the cohort was strong. Typing coverage differed by locus: A, B, C, DRB1 and DQB1 were typed in roughly 629-630 donors, DQA1 in roughly 500, DPA1 in 600 to 610, and DPB1 in 472. Donor age, sex, ethnicity and CMV serostatus were compiled together with the repertoire data. The study profiled the T cell repertoires of fewer than 850 subjects by immunosequencing and related them to cytomegalovirus serostatus. Approximately 310 gigabases of sequencing data and 70 million to 85 million unique TCR sequences were included in an early release covering around 650 HLA-typed donors. A later genetic analysis took genome-wide SNP genotypes for about 65% of the 666 donors and used that subset as a discovery cohort. Along with the approximately 700-subject first cohort, a separate validation cohort of roughly 110 different subjects was used. Among the approximately 400 genotyped donors, approximately 81% belonged to the genetic ancestry cluster associated with self-reported Caucasian donors. The aim of the study was to test whether cataloging public T cell receptors could identify signatures of past pathogen exposure. HLA typing included class I and class II loci at four-digit resolution. The later analysis used no new phenotypic data to find candidate immune exposures, relying instead on TCR beta sequences and their occurrence across donors. The study combined high-throughput TCR immunosequencing, statistical association of individual TCRs with disease status, and machine learning to predict cytomegalovirus infection status. On average, 235,054 unique TCR beta nucleotide sequences were sequenced per donor among about 400 genotyped donors of the cohort, with roughly 19% of those sequences being non-productive. Study-wide findings and limitations: Most TCR sequences were seen in very few donors, while some public TCRs were found in many individuals. An association between a missense DCLRE1C variant and V-gene and J-gene trimming of TCR beta chains was found in a later genetic analysis and replicated in an independent cohort. Immune exposure information for the cohort was limited to CMV serostatus. In a later analysis, HLA-associated TCR beta chains were found to be more clonally expanded and to have lower generation probabilities than equally common non-associated chains. Specific HLA alleles were associated with about 17,000 TCR beta sequences at a false discovery rate of 0.05 in a later analysis. The cohort was sequenced for TCR beta chains only, and without alpha or paired-chain data the features that could be detected were limited. According to a later analysis, TCR association rates differed among HLA loci, with DRB1 alleles showing the most associated TCRs and HLA-C alleles showing the fewest. Correlated functional status among segregating V segments might reflect linkage disequilibrium, but an unknown experimental factor could not be ruled out. It was suggested by the authors that the approach could potentially be generalized to other disease states and immunological phenotypes. A later analysis reported that several top co-occurrence clusters appeared linked to parvovirus B19, influenza, CMV and Epstein-Barr virus. In an earlier analysis of approximately 600 of the donors, most TCR beta V segments were observed in productive rearrangements about 90% or about 30% of the time, broadly matching IMGT annotations. Sequencing depth was assumed to be roughly uniform across donors in the presence/absence analyses, though that assumption may not hold. Because some donors lacked HLA typing at each locus, the association tests relied only on the typed subset. In a later genetic analysis, fewer N-insertions in productive TCRs were reported among donors in an Asian-associated ancestry cluster than the roughly 640-donor mean. The sequencing pipeline was judged likely to have produced a cluster of highly shared sequence variants as a technical artifact. Some IMGT-functional V segments, including TRBV6-2 and TRBV6-3, could not be told apart with the 87-base-pair reads, so those segments were excluded. Strong co-occurrence of HLA alleles, especially DR and DQ, made assigning TCR associations to individual alleles difficult. The earlier analysis of nearly 600 of the donors excluded roughly 17 rarely observed V segments, including chromosome 9 orphons, because counts were too low. A few of the identified cytomegalovirus-associated TCR beta chains were confirmed in vitro to be specific for cytomegalovirus antigens. A later analysis found that most CMV-associated TCR beta chains appeared HLA-restricted, with HLA associations seemingly driven largely by CMV exposure. A total of fewer than 200 TCR beta chains were listed by the study as associated with cytomegalovirus. Cytomegalovirus status was reported to be diagnosed by the classifier with high specificity and sensitivity in both the original and validation cohorts. A further reported finding was that TCR beta sequences accurately predicted the HLA-A and HLA-B alleles for most subjects in the first cohort.

About this clone itself: Which antigen it targets is not known. Qualities for individual bases were not recorded, and no much larger clone is one base off.

Libraries were prepared through the immunoSEQ multiplex PCR assay. For the multiplex PCR, a mixture combining 60 forward primers for TCR Vbeta segments and 13 reverse primers for TCR Jbeta segments was used. Amplification of the CDR3 region of rearranged TCR beta genes was performed with a multiplex PCR assay on genomic DNA. Amplified TCR beta libraries were sequenced as 87-base-pair reads on the Illumina HiSeq System. Per the original workflow: A later analysis tallied roughly 80 million unique TCR beta chains across the 700 or so repertoires, and around 9.9 million of those chains were shared by two or more donors. Raw reads were error-corrected and collapsed into unique sequences with a nearest-neighbor algorithm that merged closely related sequences to remove PCR and sequencing errors. V, D and J gene segments were assigned by aligning CDR3 sequences to IMGT reference sequences. Each retained sequence needed at least a six-nucleotide match to both a V gene segment and a J gene segment. Rearrangements were classified as productive when the CDR3 lacked stop codons and remained in frame with V and J, and all other rearrangements were classified as non-productive. Following IMGT convention, CDR3 was defined as the stretch from the second conserved V-encoded cysteine up to the conserved J-encoded phenylalanine. The earlier analysis of 550 to 650 of the donors excluded any sequence lacking an unambiguous match to a single V gene segment. An earlier analysis of a few hundred of the donors classified V segments as functional when productive rearrangements were above 56.7% and as segregating when the standard deviation between donors was above 5%. A statistical classification framework was built to diagnose cytomegalovirus status from the catalog of TCR beta chain sequences. V and J gene assignment, in a later analysis, came from comparing TCR nucleotide sequences with IMGT/GENE-DB human TR gene sequences. Using the TCRdist pipeline, a later analysis assigned CDR3 sequences along with most-parsimonious VDJ recombination scenarios. In a later analysis, each TCR beta chain was defined by its CDR3 amino acid sequence together with its V-gene family, and reads lacking a unique V-gene family were excluded. As a way to deal with suspected cross-contamination and a sequencing artifact, a later analysis dropped 500 to 700 nucleotide sequences that were highly shared and had low generation probability. For each public chain, a later analysis derived a clonal expansion index from normalized ranks of inferred template counts within each repertoire. In a later analysis, generation probabilities were computed using a VDJ recombination model fitted to out-of-frame rearrangements, and the results were checked against IGoR. Hypergeometric tests were used in a later analysis to score TCR-TCR, TCR-HLA and TCR-CMV co-occurrence, with a repertoire-size bias correction applied to the TCR pairs. In a later analysis, false discovery rates were estimated by permuting HLA or CMV assignments 20 times. In a later analysis, co-occurring TCRs were grouped using DBSCAN, with TCRdist sequence similarity added in when clustering inside HLA-allele-positive subsets. For co-occurrence clustering, repertoires with fewer than 30,000 or more than 120,000 public chains were excluded, along with a handful of repertoires with anomalous nucleotide sharing. Entries here come from immuneACCESS through TCRdb and include only in-frame sequences with V and J called. Some clones fail to appear in such tables; in the studies checked, an unresolved V gene covers under half of the shortfall, and the cause of the remainder is unknown. From that table come the V and J calls and clone size; the DNA was used to work out D and trimming. The sample data list 97,000 or so clones, and approximately 87% of these were observed just once. 2.6% of the sample belongs to the ten largest clones.

In total, 666 healthy bone marrow donors made up the cohort. All cohort members were sampled while nominally healthy, although unrecorded immune exposures were likely present. The donor tested CMV seronegative and was one of the 352 seronegative cohort members. A peripheral blood sample was collected from each donor, and TCR beta sequencing was performed on peripheral blood mononuclear cells. The Qiagen DNeasy Blood Extraction Kit was used to extract genomic DNA from the blood cell samples. The germline V gene provides CDR1 SGHDN and CDR2 FVKESK. CDR3 length: 15 amino acids, cysteine to phenylalanine. Only the CDR3 part of the read is kept: 45 bases, read in frame from the first base. The germline ends are 11 bases apart after V is trimmed by 4 bases and J by 1 base.

Sample: PBMCs. This sequence uses TRBV14 and TRBJ2-1; a weak D assignment points to TRBD2 (5 bases agree). The TCR sequence derives from a man aged 35 to 55 in good health and CMV-seronegative. The nucleotide sequence reads as follows: TGTGCCAGCAGCCGACCAGGACTGTCCTACAATGAGCAGTTCTTC. Translated, it gives CASSRPGLSYNEQFF.